This TCR beta chain was captured by sequencing in a study of blood T cells in healthy people across ages. Study information: About one barcoded beta molecule per two T cells was captured by template switching. Whole-study findings and limits: Greater diversity and more naive CD4+ cells were seen in long-lived donors than in aged donors. Any conclusive comparison of naive versus antigen-experienced cells was prevented by using unsorted PBMCs. Donor CMV status, an unknown factor, possibly confounded changes in expanded clonotypes.

Details on this clonotype: What it recognizes is unknown.

A second PCR of roughly 7 to 11 cycles used a sample-barcoded 5' primer and a J-beta primer mix. TCRdb re-called the 5' RACE reads with MiXCR, one entry per CDR3 protein. The sample lists 1.5 million to 2 million distinct CDR3 sequences, about 30% occurring once. The CDR3 loop spans 17 amino acids. V gave up 1 base and J gave up 0 bases, with 16 bases separating them. Germline V gene data show CDR1 as DFQATT and CDR2 as SNEGSKA (reference sequence). Material for sequencing was blood. This chain connects TRBV20-1 to TRBJ2-1; D might be TRBD1 (6 bases). The sequence derives from a woman aged 25-40 years in good health. DNA for the CDR3: TGCAGTGCTAGAGGTGGGGGCCATAGCAGCTCCTACAATGAGCAGTTCTTC. Residues: CSARGGGHSSSYNEQFF.